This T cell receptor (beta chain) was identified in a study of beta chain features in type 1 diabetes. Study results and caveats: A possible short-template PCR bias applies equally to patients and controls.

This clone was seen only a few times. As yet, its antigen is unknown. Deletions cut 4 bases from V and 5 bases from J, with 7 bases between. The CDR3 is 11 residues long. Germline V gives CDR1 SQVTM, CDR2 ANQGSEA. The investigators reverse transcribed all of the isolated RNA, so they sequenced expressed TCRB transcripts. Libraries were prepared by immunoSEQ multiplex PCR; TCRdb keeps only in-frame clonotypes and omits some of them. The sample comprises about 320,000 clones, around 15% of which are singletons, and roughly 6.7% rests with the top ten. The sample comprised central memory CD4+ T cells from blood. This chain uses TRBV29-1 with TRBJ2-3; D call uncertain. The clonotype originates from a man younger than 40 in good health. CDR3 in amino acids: CSVGSLDTQYF. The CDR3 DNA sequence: TGCAGCGTTGGCTCCCTAGATACGCAGTATTTT.